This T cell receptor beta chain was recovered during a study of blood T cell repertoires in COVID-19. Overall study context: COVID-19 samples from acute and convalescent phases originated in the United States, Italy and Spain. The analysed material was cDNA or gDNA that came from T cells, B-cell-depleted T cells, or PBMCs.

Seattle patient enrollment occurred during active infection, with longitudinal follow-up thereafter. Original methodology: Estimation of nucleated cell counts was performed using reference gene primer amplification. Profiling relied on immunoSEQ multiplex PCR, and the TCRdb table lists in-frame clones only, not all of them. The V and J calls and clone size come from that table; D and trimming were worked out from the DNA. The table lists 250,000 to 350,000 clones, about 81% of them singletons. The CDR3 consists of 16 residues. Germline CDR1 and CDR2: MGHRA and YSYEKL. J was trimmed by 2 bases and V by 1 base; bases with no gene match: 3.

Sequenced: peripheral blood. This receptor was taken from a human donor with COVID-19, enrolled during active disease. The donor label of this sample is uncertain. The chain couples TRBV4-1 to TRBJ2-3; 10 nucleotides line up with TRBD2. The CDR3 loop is CASSQGTSGYTDTQYF. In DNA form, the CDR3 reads TGCGCCAGCAGCCAAGGGACTAGCGGTTACACAGATACGCAGTATTTT.